Sequencing of this TCR beta chain was carried out in a study of T cells in Graves' hyperthyroidism and ophthalmopathy. The ends lost 4 bases at V and 1 base at J; junction bases unmatched: 5. CDR1 and CDR2 (germline): LNHNV, YYDKDF (reference sequence). This CDR3 contains 16 residues. What was amplified from RNA transcripts were TCR beta CDR3 regions. With the HTBI primer set, the TCR CDR3 went through a first round of RT-PCR. TCRdb ran MiXCR on the multiplex PCR reads and lists one entry per CDR3 protein. The sample consists of about 400,000 distinct CDR3 sequences, about 14% of them appearing once. This clonotype was found many times.

This chain uses TRBV15 with TRBJ2-1; 9 nucleotides line up with TRBD2. Source material: blood. The source of this sequence is a man aged 50 to 60 with Graves' ophthalmopathy. The CDR3 nucleotides are TGTGCCACCAGCACTGGGGCGGGAGGGTCCTACAATGAGCAGTTCTTC. Translating gives CATSTGAGGSYNEQFF. The full variable domain, with the rest looked up from reference TRBV15 and TRBJ2-1, is DAMVIQNPRYQVTQFGKPVTLSCSQTLNHNVMYWYQQKSSQAPKLLFHYYDKDFNNEADTPDNFQSRRPNTSFCFLDIRSPGLGDTAMYLCATSTGAGGSYNEQFFGPGTRLTVL.